These 14 T cell receptor beta chains came from one sample sequenced in a study of human T cells and chemical hapten exposure. Via MiXCR, TCRdb re-called the RACE reads, giving one row per CDR3 protein. The sample consists of more than 250,000 distinct CDR3 sequences, roughly 8.9% of them appearing once. The time point is: pre-sensitization, week 0. Specified treatment: therapeutic diphenylcyclopropenone sensitization with weekly scalp DPC. This specimen was whole blood, taken in connection with sensitization to the hapten diphenylcyclopropenone (DPC). The receptors were gathered from a woman in her 40s with alopecia areata. Some clones in this sample may be carry-over from other donors' samples.

The genes are TRBV20-1 and TRBJ1-5; D might be TRBD1 (5 bases). Germline V gene data show CDR1 as DFQATT and CDR2 as SNEGSKA (reference sequence). V was trimmed by 0 bases and J by 6 bases, leaving 15 bases between them. The CDR3 is made up of 15 amino acids. The CDR3 spells CSAREVVGPGQPQHF. The CDR3 DNA sequence: TGCAGTGCTAGAGAAGTAGTGGGGCCGGGTCAGCCCCAGCATTTT.

This clonotype was counted only a few times. The chain is built from TRBV5-5 and TRBJ2-3; 10 nucleotides agree with TRBD2. This CDR3 spans 15 amino acids. Losses at the gene ends were 4 bases for V and 5 bases for J; bases not matched to a gene: 7. Germline CDR1 is SGHKS and CDR2 is YYEKEE (reference sequence). The CDR3 sequence is CASSQTSGILDTQYF. CDR3 sequence (DNA): TGTGCCAGCAGCCAAACTAGCGGGATTTTAGATACGCAGTATTTT.

The chain couples TRBV7-9 to TRBJ2-1, with 11 bases identical to TRBD2. This CDR3 spans 15 amino acids. V lost 6 bases, J lost 4 bases, and 5 bases stayed unmatched. Per the germline V gene, CDR1 is SEHNR and CDR2 is FQNEAQ (reference sequence). CDR3 DNA sequence: TGTGCCAGCAGACGTGGGACTAGCGGATACAATGAGCAGTTCTTC. Translating it yields CASRRGTSGYNEQFF.

For this clonotype: Germline is not matched at one junction end, which may reflect a read error. The gene calls are TRBV3-1 and TRBJ2-7, with D unresolved. This CDR3 is 12 amino acids long. CDR1 and CDR2 (germline): LGHDT, YNNKEL (reference sequence). This CDR3 is CASSQLGFDMGF. CDR3 in DNA: TGTGCCAGCAGTCAACTCGGTTTTGACATGGGCTTC.

The V gene is TRBV7-2, the J gene TRBJ2-7; no reliable D call. Per the germline V gene, CDR1 is SGHTA and CDR2 is FQGNSA. V was trimmed by 4 bases and J by 0 bases, leaving 16 bases between them. The length of the CDR3 is 16 residues. The CDR3 spells CASSYRLAASSYEQYF. The CDR3 DNA follows: TGTGCCAGCAGCTATCGTCTGGCGGCGAGCTCCTACGAGCAGTACTTC.

The chain joins TRBV6-1 to TRBJ1-2, with D hard to call. CDR1 is MNHNS, CDR2 SASEGT, per germline. The CDR3 contains 10 residues. V shed 6 bases and J shed 2 bases, with 1 base lying between them. DNA for the CDR3: TGTGCCAGCAGAAACTATGGCTACACCTTC. Protein sequence: CASRNYGYTF.

This clonotype was seen more than once but under ten times. The chain uses TRBV3-1 and TRBJ2-7; 7 nucleotides align to TRBD2. Trimming removed 2 bases from V and 6 bases from J; junction bases left unmatched: 4. Germline loops: CDR1 LGHDT, CDR2 YNNKEL (reference sequence). This CDR3 is built from 13 residues. The CDR3 spells CASSQSGGIEQYF. The DNA of the CDR3 is TGTGCCAGCAGCCAATCGGGGGGTATCGAGCAGTACTTC.

This clonotype was seen many times. The chain links TRBV7-6 to TRBJ2-1; 15 nucleotides line up with TRBD2. The ends lost 4 bases at V and 7 bases at J; junction bases unmatched: 8. Per the germline V gene, CDR1 is SGHVS and CDR2 is FNYEAQ. CDR3 length equals 17 residues. Here the CDR3 reads CASSSFAGTSGRNEQFF. CDR3 bases: TGTGCCAGCAGCTCATTCGCCGGGACTAGCGGGAGGAATGAGCAGTTCTTC.

This clonotype has only a few counts. V gene TRBV28 combines with J gene TRBJ2-4; D is possibly TRBD2 (5 bases). The V end was cut by 4 bases, the J end by 0 bases, with 7 bases between. The CDR3 has 14 residues. CDR1 and CDR2 (germline): MDHEN, SYDVKM. The CDR3 DNA sequence: TGTGCCAGCAGTTGGGCGGGAGCCAAAAACATTCAGTACTTC. This codes for CASSWAGAKNIQYF.

The chain has TRBV28 and TRBJ2-3; D is uncertain. The J call is doubtful: the DNA matches TRBJ1-5 better. CDR3 length: 13 residues. CDR1 and CDR2 from the germline V gene are MDHEN and SYDVKM. In DNA, the CDR3 is TGTGCCACCATCCCTGGCGCCCTCAATACGCAGCATTTT. It yields the protein CATIPGALNTQHF.

This clonotype was detected ten times or more. This chain links TRBV29-1 with TRBJ1-5, with a possible D match to TRBD1 (6 bases). The V end lost 5 bases, the J end lost 4 bases, and 18 bases lay between the germline ends. Germline-derived CDR1 and CDR2 are SQVTM and ANQGSEA. The CDR3 covers 15 residues. The CDR3 DNA follows: TGCAGCGTTACATCCGGGGGCAAGGGGAATCAGCCCCAGCATTTT. Translation gives CSVTSGGKGNQPQHF.

This clonotype was found many times. The chain is built from TRBV5-1 and TRBJ2-7; D remains unclear. Trimming shortened V by 0 bases and J by 6 bases, and 7 bases separated the two germline ends. Germline V lookup: CDR1 SGHRS, CDR2 YFSETQ. CDR3 length: 12 residues. This CDR3 reads CASSLDYSEQYF. The CDR3 DNA reads as TGCGCCAGCAGCTTGGATTATTCCGAGCAGTACTTC.

The chain couples TRBV7-2 to TRBJ2-1; 8 bases align to TRBD1. In germline, CDR1 is SGHTA, CDR2 FQGNSA. The V segment lost 5 bases and the J segment 8 bases; nucleotides outside the gene matches: 5. There are 13 residues in the CDR3. Written as DNA, the CDR3 is TGTGCCAGCAGCCGAGGACAGGGCCATGAGCAGTTCTTC. Translated: CASSRGQGHEQFF.

This clonotype was counted only a few times. The chain is built from TRBV5-1 and TRBJ2-6, with D possibly being TRBD1 (6 bases). CDR3 length equals 17 residues. The germline gives CDR1 SGHRS, CDR2 YFSETQ. Trimming took off 0 bases at V and 0 bases at J, with 10 bases between the two ends. The CDR3 DNA sequence: TGCGCCAGCAGCTTGGGGACAGTTTCCTCTGGGGCCAACGTCCTGACTTTC. It yields the protein CASSLGTVSSGANVLTF.